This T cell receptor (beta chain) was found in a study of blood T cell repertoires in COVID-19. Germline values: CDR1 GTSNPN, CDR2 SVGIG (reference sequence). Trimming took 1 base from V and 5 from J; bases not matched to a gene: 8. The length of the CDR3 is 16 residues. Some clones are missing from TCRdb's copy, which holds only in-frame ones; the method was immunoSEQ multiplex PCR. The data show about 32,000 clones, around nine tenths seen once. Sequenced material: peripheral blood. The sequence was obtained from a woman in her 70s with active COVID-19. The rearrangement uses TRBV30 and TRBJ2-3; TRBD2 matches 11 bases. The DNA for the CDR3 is TGTGCCTGGAGTGGAGGGACTAGCGGAAAAAGAGATACGCAGTATTTT. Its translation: CAWSGGTSGKRDTQYF.